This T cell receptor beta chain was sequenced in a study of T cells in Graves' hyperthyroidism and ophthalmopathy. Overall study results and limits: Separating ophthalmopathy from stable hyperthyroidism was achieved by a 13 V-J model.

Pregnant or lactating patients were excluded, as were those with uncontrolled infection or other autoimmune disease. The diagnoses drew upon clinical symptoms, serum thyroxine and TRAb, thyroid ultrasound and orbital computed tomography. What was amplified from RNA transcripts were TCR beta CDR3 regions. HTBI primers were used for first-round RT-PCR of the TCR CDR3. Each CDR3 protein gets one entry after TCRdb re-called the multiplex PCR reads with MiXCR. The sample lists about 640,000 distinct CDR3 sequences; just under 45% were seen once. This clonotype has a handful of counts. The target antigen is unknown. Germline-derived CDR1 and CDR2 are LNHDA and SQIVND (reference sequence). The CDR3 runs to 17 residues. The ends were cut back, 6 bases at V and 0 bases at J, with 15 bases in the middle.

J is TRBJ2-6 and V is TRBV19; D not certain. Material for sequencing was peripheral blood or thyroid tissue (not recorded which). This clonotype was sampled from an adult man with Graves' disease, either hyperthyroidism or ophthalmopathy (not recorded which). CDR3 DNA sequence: TGTGCCAGTAGGGGAAATGGGCAGAGCTCTGGGGCCAACGTCCTGACTTTC. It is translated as CASRGNGQSSGANVLTF.